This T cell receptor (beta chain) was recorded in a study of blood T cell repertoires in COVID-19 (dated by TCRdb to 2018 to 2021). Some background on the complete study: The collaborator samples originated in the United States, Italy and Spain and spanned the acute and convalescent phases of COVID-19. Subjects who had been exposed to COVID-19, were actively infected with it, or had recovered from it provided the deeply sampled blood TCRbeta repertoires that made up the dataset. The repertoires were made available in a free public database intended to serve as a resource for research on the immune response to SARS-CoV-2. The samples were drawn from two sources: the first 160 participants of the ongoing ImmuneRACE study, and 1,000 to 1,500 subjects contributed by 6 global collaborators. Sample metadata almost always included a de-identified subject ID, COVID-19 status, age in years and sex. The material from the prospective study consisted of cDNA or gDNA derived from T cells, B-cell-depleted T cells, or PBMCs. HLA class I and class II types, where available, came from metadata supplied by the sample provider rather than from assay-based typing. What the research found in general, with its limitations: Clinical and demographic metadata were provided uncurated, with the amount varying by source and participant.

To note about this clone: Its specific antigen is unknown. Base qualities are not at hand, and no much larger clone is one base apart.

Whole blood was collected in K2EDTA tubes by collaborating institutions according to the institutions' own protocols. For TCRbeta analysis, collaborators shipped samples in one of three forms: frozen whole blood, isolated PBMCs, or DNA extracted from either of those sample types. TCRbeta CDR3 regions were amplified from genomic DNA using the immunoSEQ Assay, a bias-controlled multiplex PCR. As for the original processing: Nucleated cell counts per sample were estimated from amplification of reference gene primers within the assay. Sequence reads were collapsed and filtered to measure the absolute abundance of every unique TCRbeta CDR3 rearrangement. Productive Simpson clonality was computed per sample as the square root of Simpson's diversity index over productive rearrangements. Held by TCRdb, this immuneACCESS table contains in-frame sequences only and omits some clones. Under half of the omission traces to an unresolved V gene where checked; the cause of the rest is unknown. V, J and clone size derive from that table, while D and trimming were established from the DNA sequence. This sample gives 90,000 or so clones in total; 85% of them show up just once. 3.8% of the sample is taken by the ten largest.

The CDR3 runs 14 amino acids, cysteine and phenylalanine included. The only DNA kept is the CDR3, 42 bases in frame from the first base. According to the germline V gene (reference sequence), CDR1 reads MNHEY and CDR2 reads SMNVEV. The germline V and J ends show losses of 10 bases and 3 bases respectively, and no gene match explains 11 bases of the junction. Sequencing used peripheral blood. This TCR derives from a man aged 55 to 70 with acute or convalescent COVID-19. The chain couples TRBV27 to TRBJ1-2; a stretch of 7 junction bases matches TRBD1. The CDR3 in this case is CATSDRPGDYGYTF. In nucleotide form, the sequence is TGTGCCACCTCGGACAGGCCTGGGGACTATGGCTACACCTTC.